This TCR beta chain was captured in a study of CD8 T cells in Susac syndrome. Study summary: When blood was drawn, the patients with Susac syndrome were therapy-naive, on corticosteroids, or on intravenous immunoglobulin alone.

Negative isolation yielded CD8+ and CD4+ T cells; FACS enriched TEMRA cells. Trimming shortened V by 2 bases and J by 5 bases, and 9 bases separated the two germline ends. The CDR3 totals 13 residues. From germline, CDR1 is LGHNT and CDR2 FRNRAP. A quantity of about 0.45 to 1 ug RNA underwent reverse transcription using random hexamers. Amplification of the TCR beta CDR3 was carried out by immunoSEQ multiplex PCR, which spanned a total of 54 Vbeta and 13 Jbeta segments. MiXCR was run by TCRdb on the immunoSEQ multiplex PCR reads, yielding one entry per CDR3 protein. The data hold more than 110,000 distinct CDR3 sequences, with just under 95% observed a single time.

The genes are TRBV12-5 and TRBJ2-5; D uncertain. The TCR originated in a human donor with Susac syndrome. Sequences were obtained from CD4+ T cells from PBMCs. In DNA form, the CDR3 reads TGTGCTAGTGGTTTGAGGGCTGGGGAGACCCAGTACTTC. Translated: CASGLRAGETQYF.